Listed here is a single T cell receptor beta chain. This sample stems from a study of T-cell reconstitution after alpha-beta-depleted transplantation in children. Unique molecular identifiers featured in how the TCRbeta library was prepared. TCRdb analysed the PCR reads with MiXCR anew, one entry per CDR3 protein. The table includes 600,000 to 700,000 distinct CDR3 sequences, around a sixth detected once. The germline V gene has CDR1 SGHDT and CDR2 YYEEEE. The CDR3 length is 15 residues. The V gene lost 1 base and the J gene lost 4 bases, with 12 bases spanning the gap. This TCR was recovered from a human donor who donated a stem cell graft to a child with acute myeloid leukemia. This specimen consisted of PBMCs from the stem cell graft donor, obtained from the stem cell graft. The gene calls are TRBV5-6 and TRBJ1-3; D is undetermined. The CDR3 bases are TGTGCCAGCAGCTTGAATATGGGATCAGGAAACACCATATATTTT. This codes for CASSLNMGSGNTIYF.